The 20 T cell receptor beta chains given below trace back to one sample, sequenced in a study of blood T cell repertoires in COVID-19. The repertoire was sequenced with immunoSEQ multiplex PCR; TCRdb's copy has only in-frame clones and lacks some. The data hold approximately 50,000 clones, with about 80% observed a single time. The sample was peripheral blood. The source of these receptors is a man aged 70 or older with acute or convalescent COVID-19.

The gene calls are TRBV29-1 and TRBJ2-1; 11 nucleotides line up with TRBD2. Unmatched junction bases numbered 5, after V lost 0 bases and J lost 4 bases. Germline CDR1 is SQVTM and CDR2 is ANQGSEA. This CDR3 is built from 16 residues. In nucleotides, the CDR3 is TGCAGCGTTGAAGACCTAGCGGGAGGTTGGTACAATGAGCAGTTCTTC. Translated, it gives CSVEDLAGGWYNEQFF.

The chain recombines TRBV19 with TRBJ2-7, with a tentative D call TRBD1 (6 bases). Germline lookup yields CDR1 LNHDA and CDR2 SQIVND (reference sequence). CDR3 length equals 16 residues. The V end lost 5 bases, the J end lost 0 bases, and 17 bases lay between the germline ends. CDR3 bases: TGTGCCAGTAGTGCTCCTAGCAGGGGAAGCTCCTACGAGCAGTACTTC. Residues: CASSAPSRGSSYEQYF.

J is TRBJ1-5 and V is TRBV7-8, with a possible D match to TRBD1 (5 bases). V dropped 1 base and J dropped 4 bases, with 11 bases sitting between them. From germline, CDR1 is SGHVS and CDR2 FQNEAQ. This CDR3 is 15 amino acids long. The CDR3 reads CASSLDLAGNQPQHF. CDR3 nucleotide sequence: TGTGCCAGCAGCTTAGACCTGGCAGGGAATCAGCCCCAGCATTTT.

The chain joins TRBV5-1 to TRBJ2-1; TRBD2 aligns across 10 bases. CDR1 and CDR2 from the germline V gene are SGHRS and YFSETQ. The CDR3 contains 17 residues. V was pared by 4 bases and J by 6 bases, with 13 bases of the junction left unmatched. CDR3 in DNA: TGCGCCAGCAGCATAAATGGACTAGCGGCAACCCTCAATGAGCAGTTCTTC. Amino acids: CASSINGLAATLNEQFF.

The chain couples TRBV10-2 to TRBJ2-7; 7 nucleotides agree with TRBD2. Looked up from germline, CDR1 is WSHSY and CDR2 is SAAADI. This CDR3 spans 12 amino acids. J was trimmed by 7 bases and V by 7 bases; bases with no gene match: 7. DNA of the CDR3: TGCGCCAGCAAAGGGAGCGGGAATGAGCAGTACTTC. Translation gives CASKGSGNEQYF.

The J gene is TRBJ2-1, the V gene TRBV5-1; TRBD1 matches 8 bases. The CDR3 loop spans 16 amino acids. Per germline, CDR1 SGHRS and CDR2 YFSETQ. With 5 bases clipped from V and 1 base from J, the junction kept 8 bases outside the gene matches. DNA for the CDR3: TGCGCCAGCAGTCCGACAGGGGTAGGATCCTACAATGAGCAGTTCTTC. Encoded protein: CASSPTGVGSYNEQFF.

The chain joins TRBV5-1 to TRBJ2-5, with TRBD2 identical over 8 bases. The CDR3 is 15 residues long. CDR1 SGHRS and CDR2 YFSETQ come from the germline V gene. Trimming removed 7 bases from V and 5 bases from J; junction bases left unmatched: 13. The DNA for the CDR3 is TGCGCCAGCCAAATTAGCGGGGAAGGCGGGGAGACCCAGTACTTC. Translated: CASQISGEGGETQYF.

CDR3 nucleotides: TGTGCCAGCCGAGGATCCAAGGAGACCGGGGAGCTGTTTTTT. Amino acid sequence: CASRGSKETGELFF. The chain is built from TRBV6-6 and TRBJ2-2, with unresolved D. Germline-derived CDR1 and CDR2 are MNHNY and SVGAGI (reference sequence). This CDR3 is built from 14 residues. Deletions cut 8 bases from V and 5 bases from J, with 15 bases between.

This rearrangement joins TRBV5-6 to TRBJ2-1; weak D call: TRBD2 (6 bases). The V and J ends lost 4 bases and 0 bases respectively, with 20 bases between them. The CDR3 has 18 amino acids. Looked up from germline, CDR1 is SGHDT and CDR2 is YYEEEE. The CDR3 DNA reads TGTGCCAGCAGCAGGAGGGACGGCTTACCCTACTCCTACAATGAGCAGTTCTTC. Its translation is CASSRRDGLPYSYNEQFF.

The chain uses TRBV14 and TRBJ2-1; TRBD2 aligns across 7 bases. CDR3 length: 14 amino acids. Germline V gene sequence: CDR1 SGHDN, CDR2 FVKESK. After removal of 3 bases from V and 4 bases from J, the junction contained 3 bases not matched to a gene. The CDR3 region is CASSQELAYNEQFF. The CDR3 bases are TGTGCCAGCAGCCAGGAACTAGCGTACAATGAGCAGTTCTTC.

The CDR3 DNA reads TGTGCCAGTAGTATCGGACAGGGACAAGAGACCCAGTACTTC. Translated, it gives CASSIGQGQETQYF. The chain carries TRBV19 and TRBJ2-5; TRBD1 matches at 8 bases. Germline V CDR1 and CDR2: LNHDA, SQIVND (reference sequence). The ends lost 3 bases at V and 2 bases at J; junction bases unmatched: 2. The CDR3 loop spans 14 amino acids.

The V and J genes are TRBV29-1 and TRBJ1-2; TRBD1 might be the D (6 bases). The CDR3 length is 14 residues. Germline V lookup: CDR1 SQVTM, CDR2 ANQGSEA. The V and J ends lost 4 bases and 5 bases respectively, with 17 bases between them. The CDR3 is CSVVFGGQGYGYTF. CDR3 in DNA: TGCAGCGTTGTTTTCGGGGGGCAAGGATATGGCTACACCTTC.

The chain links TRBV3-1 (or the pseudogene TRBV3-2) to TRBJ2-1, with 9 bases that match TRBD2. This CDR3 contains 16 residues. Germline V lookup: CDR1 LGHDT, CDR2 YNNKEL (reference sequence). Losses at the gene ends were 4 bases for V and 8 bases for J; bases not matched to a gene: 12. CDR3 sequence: CASSRFRGGAADEQFF. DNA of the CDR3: TGTGCCAGCAGCCGATTTCGCGGGGGGGCGGCGGATGAGCAGTTCTTC.

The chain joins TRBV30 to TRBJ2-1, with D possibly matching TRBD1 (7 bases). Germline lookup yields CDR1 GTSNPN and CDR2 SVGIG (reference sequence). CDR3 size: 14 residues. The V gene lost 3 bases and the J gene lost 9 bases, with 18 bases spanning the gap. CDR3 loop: CAWRGSYRGGEQFF. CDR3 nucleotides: TGTGCCTGGAGGGGCAGTTACAGGGGAGGTGAGCAGTTCTTC.

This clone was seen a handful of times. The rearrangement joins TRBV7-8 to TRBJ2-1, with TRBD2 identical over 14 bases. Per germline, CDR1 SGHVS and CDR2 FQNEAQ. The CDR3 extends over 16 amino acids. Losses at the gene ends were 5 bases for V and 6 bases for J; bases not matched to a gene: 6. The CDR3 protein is CASSTGTSGRINEQFF. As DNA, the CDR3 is TGTGCCAGCAGCACGGGGACTAGCGGGAGAATCAATGAGCAGTTCTTC.

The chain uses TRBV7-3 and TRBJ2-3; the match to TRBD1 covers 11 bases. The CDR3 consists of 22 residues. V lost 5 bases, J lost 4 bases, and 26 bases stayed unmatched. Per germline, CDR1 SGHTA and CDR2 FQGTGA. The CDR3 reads CASSQHPGRDRGFFVIADTQYF. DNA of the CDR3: TGTGCCAGCAGCCAACACCCCGGCAGGGACAGGGGGTTTTTCGTAATCGCAGATACGCAGTATTTT.

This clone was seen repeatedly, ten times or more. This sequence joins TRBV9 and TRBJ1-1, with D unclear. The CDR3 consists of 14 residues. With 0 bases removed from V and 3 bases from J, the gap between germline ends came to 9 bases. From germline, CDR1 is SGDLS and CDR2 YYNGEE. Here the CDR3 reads CASSVEAKDTEAFF. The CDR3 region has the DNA TGTGCCAGCAGCGTAGAAGCGAAAGACACTGAAGCTTTCTTT.

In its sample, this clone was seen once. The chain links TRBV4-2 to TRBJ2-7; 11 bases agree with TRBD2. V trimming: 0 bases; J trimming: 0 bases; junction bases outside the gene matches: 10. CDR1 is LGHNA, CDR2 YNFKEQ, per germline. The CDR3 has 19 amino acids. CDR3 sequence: CASSQDGTSGLGGSYEQYF. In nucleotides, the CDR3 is TGTGCCAGCAGCCAAGACGGGACTAGCGGCTTAGGGGGCTCCTACGAGCAGTACTTC.

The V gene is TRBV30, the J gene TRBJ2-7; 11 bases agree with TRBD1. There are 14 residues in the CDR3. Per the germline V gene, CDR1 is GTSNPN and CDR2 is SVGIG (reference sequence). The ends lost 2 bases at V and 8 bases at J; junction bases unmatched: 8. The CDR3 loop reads CAWSSGTGGNKQYF. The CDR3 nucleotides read TGTGCCTGGAGTTCCGGGACAGGGGGTAATAAGCAGTACTTC.

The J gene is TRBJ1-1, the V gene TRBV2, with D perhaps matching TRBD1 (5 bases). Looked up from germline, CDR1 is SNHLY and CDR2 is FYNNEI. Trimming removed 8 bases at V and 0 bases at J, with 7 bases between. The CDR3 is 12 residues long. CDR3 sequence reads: CASQDMNTEAFF. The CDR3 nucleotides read TGTGCCAGCCAGGACATGAACACTGAAGCTTTCTTT.